The 11 T cell receptor beta chains below all came from one sample that was sequenced in a study of blood T cell repertoires in COVID-19. The assay was immunoSEQ multiplex PCR, and TCRdb's table has in-frame clones only and misses some. The sample carries around 100,000 clones, roughly 84% recorded once. Sequencing used peripheral blood. The receptors come from a woman in her 70s who had recovered from COVID-19.

This clone was recorded a few times. The chain recombines TRBV4-2 with TRBJ1-1; no clear D. CDR1 is LGHNA, CDR2 YNFKEQ, per germline. Trimming took 0 bases from V and 1 from J, leaving 6 bases between them. The CDR3 has 14 residues. CDR3 nucleotides: TGTGCCAGCAGCCAAGAGACATCGAACACTGAAGCTTTCTTT. Translated: CASSQETSNTEAFF.

CDR3 loop: CASSPGPAGTDTQYF. The CDR3 coding sequence is TGCGCCAGCAGCCCAGGCCCCGCTGGCACAGATACGCAGTATTTT. The J gene is TRBJ2-3, the V gene TRBV4-1, with D unclear. Germline V gene lookup returns CDR1 MGHRA and CDR2 YSYEKL. The V gene lost 4 bases and the J gene lost 1 base, with 12 bases spanning the gap. This CDR3 has 15 amino acids.

The J gene is TRBJ1-5, the V gene TRBV28; D gene ambiguous. V shed 7 bases and J shed 0 bases, with 10 bases lying between them. Germline assignment: CDR1 MDHEN and CDR2 SYDVKM. The CDR3 spans 14 residues. The CDR3 DNA follows: TGTGCCAGCATTGGACTGTATAGCAATCAGCCCCAGCATTTT. This gives the protein CASIGLYSNQPQHF.

This chain uses TRBV28 with TRBJ2-7, with TRBD1 identical over 10 bases. The CDR3 sequence is 15 residues long. Germline CDR1 and CDR2: MDHEN and SYDVKM. The V segment lost 2 bases and the J segment 2 bases; nucleotides outside the gene matches: 3. In nucleotides, the CDR3 is TGTGCCAGCAGTTTACCCGGGACAGGGGCCTACGAGCAGTACTTC. This sequence encodes CASSLPGTGAYEQYF.

The rearrangement links TRBV9 to TRBJ1-4; D may be TRBD1 (5 bases). V gave up 1 base and J gave up 7 bases, with 11 bases separating them. Per germline, CDR1 SGDLS and CDR2 YYNGEE. The CDR3 is 14 amino acids. The DNA for the CDR3 is TGTGCCAGCAGCGTATTTCCGCAGGGTGAAAAACTGTTTTTT. It specifies CASSVFPQGEKLFF.

The chain is built from TRBV5-1 and TRBJ2-7, with no clear D. Germline lookup yields CDR1 SGHRS and CDR2 YFSETQ. Trimming left V 2 bases short and J 0 bases short, with 6 bases between. The CDR3 consists of 13 residues. CDR3 DNA: TGCGCCAGCAGCTTTGAGATCTCCTACGAGCAGTACTTC. This codes for CASSFEISYEQYF. Complete variable domain (other parts from reference TRBV5-1 and TRBJ2-7): KAGVTQTPRYLIKTRGQQVTLSCSPISGHRSVSWYQQTPGQGLQFLFEYFSETQRNKGNFPGRFSGRQFSNSRSEMNVSTLELGDSALYLCASSFEISYEQYFGPGTRLTVT.

This chain links TRBV3-1 (or the pseudogene TRBV3-2) with TRBJ2-7, with D possibly TRBD2 on 6 matching bases. From germline, CDR1 is LGHDT and CDR2 YNNKEL (reference sequence). The V and J ends lost 3 bases and 7 bases respectively, with 10 bases between them. This CDR3 region has 12 residues. The CDR3 nucleotides read TGTGCCAGCAGCCAGACTAGTAGAGAGCAGTACTTC. Protein product: CASSQTSREQYF.

This chain links TRBV7-2 with TRBJ1-1; possibly TRBD1 for D (6 bases). This CDR3 is 12 amino acids long. The germline gives CDR1 SGHTA, CDR2 FQGNSA. The CDR3 region is CGGGPMNTEAFF. In DNA form, the CDR3 reads TGTGGGGGGGGCCCCATGAACACTGAAGCTTTCTTT.

The V and J genes are TRBV7-3 and TRBJ1-2; TRBD1 is a possible D gene (6 bases). CDR3 length: 13 amino acids. Germline CDR1 SGHTA, CDR2 FQGTGA. V lost 5 bases, J lost 2 bases, and 9 bases lay in between. The CDR3 protein is CASSQGGNYGYTF. CDR3 in DNA: TGTGCCAGCAGCCAAGGGGGAAACTATGGCTACACCTTC. Looking up the rest from reference TRBV7-3 and TRBJ1-2 gives the full variable domain: GAGVSQTPSNKVTEKGKYVELRCDPISGHTALYWYRQSLGQGPEFLIYFQGTGAADDSGLPNDRFFAVRPEGSVSTLKIQRTERGDSAVYLCASSQGGNYGYTFGSGTRLTVV.

To note about this clone: Relative to the germline gene, one junction end is altered; a read error may explain this. The chain uses TRBV7-7 and TRBJ2-5; TRBD1 is a possible D gene (6 bases). Per the germline V gene, CDR1 is SSHAT and CDR2 is FNYEAQ (reference sequence). The CDR3 loop spans 13 amino acids. The CDR3 here is CASSQDRKETQYF. DNA for the CDR3: TGTGCTAGCAGCCAAGACAGGAAAGAGACCCAGTACTTC.

This clone appeared a few times. The rearrangement links TRBV6-5 to TRBJ1-5; the D gene is possibly TRBD1 (5 bases). V shed 2 bases and J shed 7 bases, with 15 bases lying between them. The germline V gene has CDR1 MNHEY and CDR2 SVGAGI. This CDR3 has 15 residues. The CDR3 sequence is CASSYEYQGKQPQHF. In DNA form, the CDR3 reads TGTGCCAGCAGTTACGAGTACCAGGGAAAGCAGCCCCAGCATTTT.